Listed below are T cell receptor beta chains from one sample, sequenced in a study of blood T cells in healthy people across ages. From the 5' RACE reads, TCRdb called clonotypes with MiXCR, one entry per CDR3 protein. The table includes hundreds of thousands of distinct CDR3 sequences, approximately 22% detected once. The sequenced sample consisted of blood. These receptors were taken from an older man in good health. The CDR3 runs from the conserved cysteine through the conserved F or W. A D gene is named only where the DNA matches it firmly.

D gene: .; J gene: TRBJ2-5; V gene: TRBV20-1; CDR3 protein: CSTPRRLAPETQYF
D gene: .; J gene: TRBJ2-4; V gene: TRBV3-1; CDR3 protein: CASSQDPMRNIQYF
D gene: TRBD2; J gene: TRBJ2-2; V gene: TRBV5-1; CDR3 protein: CASSLTTSGITGELFF
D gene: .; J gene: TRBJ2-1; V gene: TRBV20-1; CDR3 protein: CSARVKRGDLFNEQFF
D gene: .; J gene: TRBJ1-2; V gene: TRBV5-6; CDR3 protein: CASSLRDNYGYTF
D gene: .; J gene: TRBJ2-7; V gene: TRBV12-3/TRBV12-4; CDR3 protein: CASSIKREQYF
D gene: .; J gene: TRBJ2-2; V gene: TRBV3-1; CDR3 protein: CASSQAWGVSWGLRTHNTGELFF
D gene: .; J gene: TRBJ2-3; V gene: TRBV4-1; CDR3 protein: CASSQEPTSPGEDTQYF
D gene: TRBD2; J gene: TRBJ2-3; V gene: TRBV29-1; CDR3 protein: CSVAWTSGRLTDTQYF
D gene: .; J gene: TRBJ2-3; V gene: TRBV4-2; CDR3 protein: CASSQLSAAVDTQYF
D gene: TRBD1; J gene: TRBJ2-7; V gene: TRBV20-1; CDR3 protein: CSERGRGSYEQYF
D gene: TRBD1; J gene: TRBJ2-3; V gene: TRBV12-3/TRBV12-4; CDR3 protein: CASSFGTGFITDTQYF
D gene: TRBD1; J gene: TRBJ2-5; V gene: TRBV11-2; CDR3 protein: CASREPGQGKETQYF
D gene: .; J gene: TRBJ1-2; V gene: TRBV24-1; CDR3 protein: CATSDSEAYYGYTF
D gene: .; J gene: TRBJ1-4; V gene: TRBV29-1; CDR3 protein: CSVPAGLGEKLFF
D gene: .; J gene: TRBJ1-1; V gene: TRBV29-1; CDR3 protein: CSGRRYSTEAFF
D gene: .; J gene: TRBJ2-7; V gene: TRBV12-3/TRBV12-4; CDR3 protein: CASSFGGSYEQYF
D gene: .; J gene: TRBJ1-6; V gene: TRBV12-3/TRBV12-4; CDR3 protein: CASTRTSSSPLHF
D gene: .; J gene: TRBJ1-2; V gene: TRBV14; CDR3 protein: CASSQGTGTLYGYTF
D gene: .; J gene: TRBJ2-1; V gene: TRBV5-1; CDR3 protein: CASSHPDGPEQFF
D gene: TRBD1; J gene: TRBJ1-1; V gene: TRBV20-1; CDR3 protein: CSARAGQGAFEAFF
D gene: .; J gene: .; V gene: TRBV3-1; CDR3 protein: CASSQFPEETQYF
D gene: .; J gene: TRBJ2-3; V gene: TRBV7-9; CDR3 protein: CASSLKPGMMDTQYF
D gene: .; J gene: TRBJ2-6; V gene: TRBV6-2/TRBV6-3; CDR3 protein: CASSYLRGAGANVLTF
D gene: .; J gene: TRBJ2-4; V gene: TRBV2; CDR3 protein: CASSGGVAIQYF
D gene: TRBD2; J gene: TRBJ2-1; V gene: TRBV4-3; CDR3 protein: CASSQKGLAGSYNEQFF
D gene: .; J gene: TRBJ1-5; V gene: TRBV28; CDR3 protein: CASSLYSDRNQPQHF
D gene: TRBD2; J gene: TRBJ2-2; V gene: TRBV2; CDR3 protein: CASRRTSGSGTGELFF
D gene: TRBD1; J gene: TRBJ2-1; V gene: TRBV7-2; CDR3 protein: CASSLAATGGFNEQFF
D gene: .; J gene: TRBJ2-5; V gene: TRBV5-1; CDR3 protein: CASSLTGGPETQYF
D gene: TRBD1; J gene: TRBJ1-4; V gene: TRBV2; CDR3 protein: CASSDKGAGGGLLFF
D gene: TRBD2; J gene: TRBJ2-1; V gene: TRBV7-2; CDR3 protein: CASSLGAGPIYNEQFF
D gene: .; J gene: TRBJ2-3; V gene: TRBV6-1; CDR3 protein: CASSEYSTDTQYF
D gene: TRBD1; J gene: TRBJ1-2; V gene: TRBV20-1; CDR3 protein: CSARDSGGFIGYTF
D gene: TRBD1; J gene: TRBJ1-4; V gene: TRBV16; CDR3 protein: CASCTGGIEKLFF
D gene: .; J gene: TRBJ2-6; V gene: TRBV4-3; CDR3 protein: CASSQTNSGANVLTF
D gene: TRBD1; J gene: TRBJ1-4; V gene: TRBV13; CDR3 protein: CASADRVGEKLFF
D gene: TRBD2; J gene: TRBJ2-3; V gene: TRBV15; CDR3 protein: CATSTPKGLAGGINTDTQYF
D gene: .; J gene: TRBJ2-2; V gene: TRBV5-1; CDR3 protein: CASRLGTVTGELFF
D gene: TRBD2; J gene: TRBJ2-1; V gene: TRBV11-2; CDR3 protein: CASSHSGGDPSYNEQFF
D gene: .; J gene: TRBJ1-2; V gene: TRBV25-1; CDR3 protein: CASSFNYGYTF
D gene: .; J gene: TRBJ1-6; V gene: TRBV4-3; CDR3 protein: CASSQDPQGTYNSPLHF